This paragraph reports one TCR beta chain. No antigen is known for it. Base qualities are not recorded, but no much larger clone differs from it by a single base. This entry is derived from a study of T cell responses to AZD1222 COVID-19 vaccine (dated by TCRdb to the early 2020s). In the study overall: AZD1222 recipients given second doses at about 4 weeks or at about 12 weeks were pooled, since spike-specific TCR depth and breadth were not found to differ between the two schedules. Enrollment into the trials was organized by age into subgroups of 18-55, 56-69 and 70-plus years, and those subgroups contained approximately 160, 26 and 62 TCR-sequenced participants, respectively. TCR sequencing was performed for 230 to 250 trial participants, of whom around 200 were given two doses of AZD1222 and some 25 were given two doses of MenACWY control vaccine. The study at large found these results: Epitopes outside the regions mutated in the B.1.351 and B.1.1.7 variants were reportedly recognized by nearly half of the unique spike-specific TCRs. Conclusions about previously exposed vaccinees are limited, since just 5 or 6 AZD1222 recipients were seropositive for SARS-CoV-2 at baseline. Because no day 14 peak-response samples were available, repertoires were characterized only after the peak T cell response. In the small 56-69-year group, the increase in depth fell short of significance, most likely because of low power. A significant rise in spike-specific TCR breadth and depth was observed after two AZD1222 doses relative to day 0 and relative to MenACWY recipients. Participants were mostly white British, with more females than males. The authors suggested clonal diversity may have been underestimated. The whole spike protein was spanned by vaccine-associated CD4 TCRs, and dominant responses were seen in regions 160-218 and 743-854.

The germline V gene (reference sequence) sets CDR1 to LNHDA and CDR2 to SQIVND. Including cysteine and phenylalanine, the CDR3 has 12 amino acids. Only the CDR3 DNA stays, 36 bases, in frame from base 1. Trimming at the junction amounts to 8 bases on V and 6 bases on J, and the germline ends lie 14 bases apart. The time point label on this specimen signifies: baseline before first vaccination. Vaccinee samples were obtained from the UK trials COV001 and COV002, which included a single-blind randomized controlled phase 2/3 trial of AZD1222 (ChAdOx1 nCoV-19) in healthy adults. For TCRbeta chain sequencing, PBMC samples were collected from trial participants at day 0 and at day 28 after the second dose. The CDR3 regions of human TCRbeta chains were analyzed by immunosequencing. The original pipeline was this. Repertoire TCRs were checked for matches against a reference library of SARS-CoV-2-specific TCRs that had been generated using the MIRA antigen-specificity platform. Breadth meant the fraction of unique TCRs that were SARS-CoV-2-associated, whereas depth meant the fraction of total T cells that were SARS-CoV-2-associated. Using the MIRA data, each spike-specific TCR was mapped to the spike region that the TCR reacts to and placed in a CD4 or CD8 class. Log10-transformed breadth and depth values were compared by one-way ANOVA with Sidak's multiple comparisons tests. TCRdb provides this immuneACCESS table in a form limited to in-frame rearrangements. Some clones are lacking; in checked studies, under half of them reflect an unresolved V gene, and why the rest are absent is not known. The DNA gave D and trimming, while V, J and clone size come from that table. The sample has about 150,000 clones on record, about 87% of them singletons. The top ten clones comprise less than 2.5% of the sample.

The sequences come from peripheral blood, collected on day 0 of AZD1222 vaccination. The receptor was isolated from an adult in good health. The V and J genes are TRBV19 and TRBJ2-7, with the D segment identity uncertain. The CDR3 reads as follows: CASRPHGSEQYF. The nucleotide sequence reads TGTGCCAGTCGCCCTCACGGTTCCGAGCAGTACTTC.